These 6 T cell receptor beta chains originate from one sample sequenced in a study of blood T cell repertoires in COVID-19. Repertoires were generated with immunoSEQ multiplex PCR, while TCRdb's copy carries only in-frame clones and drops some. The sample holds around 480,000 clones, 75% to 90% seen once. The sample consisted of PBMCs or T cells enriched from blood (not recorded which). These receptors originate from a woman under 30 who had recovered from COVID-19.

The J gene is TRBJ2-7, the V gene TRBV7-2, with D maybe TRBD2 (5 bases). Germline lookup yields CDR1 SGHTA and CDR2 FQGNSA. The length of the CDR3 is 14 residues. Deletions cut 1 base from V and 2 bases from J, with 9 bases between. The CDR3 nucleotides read TGTGCCAGCAGCTTAGGAGGGCATGCCTACGAGCAGTACTTC. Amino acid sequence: CASSLGGHAYEQYF. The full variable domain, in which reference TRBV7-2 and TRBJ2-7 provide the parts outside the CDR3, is GAGVSQSPSNKVTEKGKDVELRCDPISGHTALYWYRQSLGQGLEFLIYFQGNSAPDKSGLPSDRFSAERTGGSVSTLTIQRTQQEDSAVYLCASSLGGHAYEQYFGPGTRLTVT.

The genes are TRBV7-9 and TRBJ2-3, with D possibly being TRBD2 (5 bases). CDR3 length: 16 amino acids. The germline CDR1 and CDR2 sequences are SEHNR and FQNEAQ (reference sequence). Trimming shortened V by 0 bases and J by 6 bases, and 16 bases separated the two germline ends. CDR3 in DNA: TGTGCCAGCAGCTTAGCGAGGGCTAGTCCAGGTGATACGCAGTATTTT. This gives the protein CASSLARASPGDTQYF.

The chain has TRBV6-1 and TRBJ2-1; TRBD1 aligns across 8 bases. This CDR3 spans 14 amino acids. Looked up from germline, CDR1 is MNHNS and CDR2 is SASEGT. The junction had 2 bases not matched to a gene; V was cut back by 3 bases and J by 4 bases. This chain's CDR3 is CASSDGTGYNEQFF. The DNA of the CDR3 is TGTGCCAGCAGTGACGGGACAGGTTACAATGAGCAGTTCTTC.

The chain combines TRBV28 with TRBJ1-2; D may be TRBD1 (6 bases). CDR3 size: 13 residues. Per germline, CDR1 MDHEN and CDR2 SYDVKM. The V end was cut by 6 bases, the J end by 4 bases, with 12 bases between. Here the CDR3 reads CASRKTGTYGYTF. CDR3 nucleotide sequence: TGTGCCAGCAGAAAAACAGGGACCTATGGCTACACCTTC.

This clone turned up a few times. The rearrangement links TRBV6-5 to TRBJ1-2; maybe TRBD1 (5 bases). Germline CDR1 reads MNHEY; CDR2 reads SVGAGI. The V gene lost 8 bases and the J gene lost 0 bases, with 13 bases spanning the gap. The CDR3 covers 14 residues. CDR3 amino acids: CASGRTQSNYGYTF. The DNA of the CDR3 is TGTGCCAGCGGAAGGACACAGTCTAACTATGGCTACACCTTC.

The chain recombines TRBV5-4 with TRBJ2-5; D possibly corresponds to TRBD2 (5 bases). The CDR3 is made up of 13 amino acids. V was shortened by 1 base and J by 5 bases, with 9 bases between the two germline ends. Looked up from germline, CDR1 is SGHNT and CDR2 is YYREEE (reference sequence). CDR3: CASSLKGEETQYF. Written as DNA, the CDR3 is TGTGCCAGCAGCTTGAAGGGAGAGGAGACCCAGTACTTC.